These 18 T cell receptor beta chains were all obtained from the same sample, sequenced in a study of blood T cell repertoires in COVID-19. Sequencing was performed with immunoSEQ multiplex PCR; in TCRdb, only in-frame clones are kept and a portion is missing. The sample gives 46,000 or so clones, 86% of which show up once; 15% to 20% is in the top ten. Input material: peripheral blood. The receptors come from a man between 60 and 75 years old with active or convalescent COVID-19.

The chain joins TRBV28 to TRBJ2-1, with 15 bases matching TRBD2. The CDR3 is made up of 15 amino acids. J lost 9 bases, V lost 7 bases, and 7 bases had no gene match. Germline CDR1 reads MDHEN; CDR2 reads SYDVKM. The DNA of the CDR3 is TGTGCCAGCACCTGGACTAGCGGGGGGGCAGGTGAGCAGTTCTTC. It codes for CASTWTSGGAGEQFF.

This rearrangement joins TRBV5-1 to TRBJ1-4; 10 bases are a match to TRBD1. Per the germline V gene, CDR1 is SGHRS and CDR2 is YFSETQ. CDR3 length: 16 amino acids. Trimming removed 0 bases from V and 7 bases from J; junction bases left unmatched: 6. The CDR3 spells CASSLDGQGGVEKLFF. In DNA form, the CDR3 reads TGCGCCAGCAGCTTGGACGGACAGGGGGGAGTTGAAAAACTGTTTTTT.

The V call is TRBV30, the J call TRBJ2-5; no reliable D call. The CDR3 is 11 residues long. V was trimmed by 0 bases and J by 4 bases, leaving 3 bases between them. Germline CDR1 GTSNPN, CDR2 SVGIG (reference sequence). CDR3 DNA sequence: TGTGCCTGGAGTGTTCTAGAGACCCAGTACTTC. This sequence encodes CAWSVLETQYF.

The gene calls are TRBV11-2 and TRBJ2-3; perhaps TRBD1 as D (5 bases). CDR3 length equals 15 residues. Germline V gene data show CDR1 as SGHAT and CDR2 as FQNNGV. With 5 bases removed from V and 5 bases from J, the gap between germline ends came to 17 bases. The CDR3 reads CASSNMGQGGDTQYF. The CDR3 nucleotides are TGTGCCAGCAGCAACATGGGGCAGGGCGGAGATACGCAGTATTTT.

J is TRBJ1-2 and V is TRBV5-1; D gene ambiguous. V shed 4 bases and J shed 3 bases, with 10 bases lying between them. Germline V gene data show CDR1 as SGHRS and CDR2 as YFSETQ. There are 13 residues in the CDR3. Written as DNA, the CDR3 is TGCGCCAGCAGCCCTCCAGATGACTATGGCTACACCTTC. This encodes CASSPPDDYGYTF.

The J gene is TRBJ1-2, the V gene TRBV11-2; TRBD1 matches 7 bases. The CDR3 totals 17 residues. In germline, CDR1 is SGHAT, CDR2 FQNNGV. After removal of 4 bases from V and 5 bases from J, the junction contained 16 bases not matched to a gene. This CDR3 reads CASSSLRQGPTAYGYTF. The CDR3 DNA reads TGTGCCAGCAGCTCCTTAAGACAGGGACCCACGGCATATGGCTACACCTTC.

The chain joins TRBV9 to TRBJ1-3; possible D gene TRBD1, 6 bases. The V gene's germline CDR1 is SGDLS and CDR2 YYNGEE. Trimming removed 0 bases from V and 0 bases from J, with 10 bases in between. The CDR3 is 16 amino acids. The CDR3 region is CASSVEPQGSGNTIYF. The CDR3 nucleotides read TGTGCCAGCAGCGTAGAGCCACAGGGCTCTGGAAACACCATATATTTT.

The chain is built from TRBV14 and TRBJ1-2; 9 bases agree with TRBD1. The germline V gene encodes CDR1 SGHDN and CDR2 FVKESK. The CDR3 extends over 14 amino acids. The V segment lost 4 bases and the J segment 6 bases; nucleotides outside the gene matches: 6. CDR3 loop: CASSRLRDRDGYTF. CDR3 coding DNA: TGTGCCAGCAGCCGACTTCGGGACAGGGATGGCTACACCTTC.

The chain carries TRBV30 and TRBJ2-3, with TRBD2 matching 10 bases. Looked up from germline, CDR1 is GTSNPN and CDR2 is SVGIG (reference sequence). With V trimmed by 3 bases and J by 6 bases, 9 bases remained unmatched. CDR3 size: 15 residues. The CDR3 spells CAWSTRTSGADTQYF. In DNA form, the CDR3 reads TGTGCCTGGAGCACCAGGACTAGCGGCGCGGATACGCAGTATTTT.

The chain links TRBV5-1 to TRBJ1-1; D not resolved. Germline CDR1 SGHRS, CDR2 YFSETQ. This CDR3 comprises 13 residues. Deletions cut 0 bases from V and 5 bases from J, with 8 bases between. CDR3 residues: CASSLVERTEAFF. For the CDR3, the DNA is TGCGCCAGCAGCTTGGTGGAGAGGACTGAAGCTTTCTTT. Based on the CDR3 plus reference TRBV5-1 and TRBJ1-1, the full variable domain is KAGVTQTPRYLIKTRGQQVTLSCSPISGHRSVSWYQQTPGQGLQFLFEYFSETQRNKGNFPGRFSGRQFSNSRSEMNVSTLELGDSALYLCASSLVERTEAFFGQGTRLTVV.

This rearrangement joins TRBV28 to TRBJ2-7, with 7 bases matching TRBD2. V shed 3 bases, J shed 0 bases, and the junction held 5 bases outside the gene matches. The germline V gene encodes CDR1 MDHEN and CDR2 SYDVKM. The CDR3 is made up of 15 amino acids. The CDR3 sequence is CASSLGGGLSYEQYF. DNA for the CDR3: TGTGCCAGCAGTTTGGGCGGGGGTCTCTCCTACGAGCAGTACTTC.

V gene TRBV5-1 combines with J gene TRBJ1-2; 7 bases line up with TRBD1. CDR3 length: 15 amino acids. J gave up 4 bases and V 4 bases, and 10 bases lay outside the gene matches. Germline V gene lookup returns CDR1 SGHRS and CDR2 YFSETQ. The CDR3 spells CASSRSGRDSYGYTF. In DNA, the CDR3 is TGCGCCAGCAGCCGGTCAGGCCGGGACAGCTATGGCTACACCTTC.

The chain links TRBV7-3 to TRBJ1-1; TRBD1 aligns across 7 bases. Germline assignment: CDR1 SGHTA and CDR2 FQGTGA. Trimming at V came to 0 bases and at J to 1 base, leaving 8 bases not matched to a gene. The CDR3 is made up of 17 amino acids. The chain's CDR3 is CASSLTGGTVANTEAFF. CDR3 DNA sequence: TGTGCCAGCAGCTTAACGGGTGGGACAGTAGCGAACACTGAAGCTTTCTTT. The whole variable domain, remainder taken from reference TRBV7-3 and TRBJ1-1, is GAGVSQTPSNKVTEKGKYVELRCDPISGHTALYWYRQSLGQGPEFLIYFQGTGAADDSGLPNDRFFAVRPEGSVSTLKIQRTERGDSAVYLCASSLTGGTVANTEAFFGQGTRLTVV.

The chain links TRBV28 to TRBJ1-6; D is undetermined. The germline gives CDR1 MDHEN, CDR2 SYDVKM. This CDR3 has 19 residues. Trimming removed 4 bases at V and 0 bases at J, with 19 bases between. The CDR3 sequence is CASSSTGTSRSSYNSPLHF. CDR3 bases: TGTGCCAGCAGTTCCACGGGAACTTCACGGAGCTCCTATAATTCACCCCTCCACTTT.

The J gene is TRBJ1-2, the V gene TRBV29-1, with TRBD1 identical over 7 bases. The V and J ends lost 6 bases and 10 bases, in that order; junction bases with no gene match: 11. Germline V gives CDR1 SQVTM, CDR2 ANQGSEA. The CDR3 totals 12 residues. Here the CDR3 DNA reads TGCAGCGTAAGTGGACAGGAGCCAGTCTACACCTTC. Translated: CSVSGQEPVYTF.

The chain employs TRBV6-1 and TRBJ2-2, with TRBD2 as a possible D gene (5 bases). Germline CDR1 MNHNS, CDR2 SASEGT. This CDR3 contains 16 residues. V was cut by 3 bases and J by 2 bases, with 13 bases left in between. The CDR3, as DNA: TGTGCCAGCAGTGACCTTGGACTTTCCAACACCGGGGAGCTGTTTTTT. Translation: CASSDLGLSNTGELFF.

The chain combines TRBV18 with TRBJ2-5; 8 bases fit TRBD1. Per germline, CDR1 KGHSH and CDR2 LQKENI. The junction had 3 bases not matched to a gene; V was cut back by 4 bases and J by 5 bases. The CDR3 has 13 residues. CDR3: CASSRTGKETQYF. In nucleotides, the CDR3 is TGTGCCAGCTCACGGACAGGGAAGGAGACCCAGTACTTC. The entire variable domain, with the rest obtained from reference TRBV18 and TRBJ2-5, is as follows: NAGVMQNPRHLVRRRGQEARLRCSPMKGHSHVYWYRQLPEEGLKFMVYLQKENIIDESGMPKERFSAEFPKEGPSILRIQQVVRGDSAAYFCASSRTGKETQYFGPGTRLLVL.

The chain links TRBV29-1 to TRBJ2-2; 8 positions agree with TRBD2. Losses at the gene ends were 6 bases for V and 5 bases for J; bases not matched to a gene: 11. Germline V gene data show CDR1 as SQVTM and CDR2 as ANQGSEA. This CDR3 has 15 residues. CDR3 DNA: TGCAGCGTCGGAGGAAGACTAGCGTGGACCGGGGAGCTGTTTTTT. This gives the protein CSVGGRLAWTGELFF.